The present TCR beta chain was sequenced within a study of blood T cell repertoires in COVID-19. Study-wide background: The analysed material was cDNA or gDNA that came from T cells, B-cell-depleted T cells, or PBMCs.

CDR1 SGHRS and CDR2 YFSETQ come from the germline V gene. The V segment lost 0 bases and the J segment 4 bases; nucleotides outside the gene matches: 6. This CDR3 is built from 15 residues. The study recruited people aged roughly 18 to 100 years across about 25 US areas. Each participant's cohort was designated according to participant-reported clinical history. Some clones are missing from TCRdb's copy, which holds only in-frame ones; the method was immunoSEQ multiplex PCR. Of around 500,000 clones listed, 85% to 90% are singletons. This TCR came from a woman between 40 and 55 years old who had recovered from COVID-19. Sequencing input: PBMCs or T cells enriched from blood (not recorded which). V usage is TRBV5-1 and J usage is TRBJ2-5; 7 bases align to TRBD2. Here the CDR3 reads CASSLAAGVIETQYF. CDR3 DNA: TGCGCCAGCAGCTTGGCGGCGGGAGTAATAGAGACCCAGTACTTC. The full variable domain, rest sourced from reference TRBV5-1 and TRBJ2-5, is KAGVTQTPRYLIKTRGQQVTLSCSPISGHRSVSWYQQTPGQGLQFLFEYFSETQRNKGNFPGRFSGRQFSNSRSEMNVSTLELGDSALYLCASSLAAGVIETQYFGPGTRLLVL.